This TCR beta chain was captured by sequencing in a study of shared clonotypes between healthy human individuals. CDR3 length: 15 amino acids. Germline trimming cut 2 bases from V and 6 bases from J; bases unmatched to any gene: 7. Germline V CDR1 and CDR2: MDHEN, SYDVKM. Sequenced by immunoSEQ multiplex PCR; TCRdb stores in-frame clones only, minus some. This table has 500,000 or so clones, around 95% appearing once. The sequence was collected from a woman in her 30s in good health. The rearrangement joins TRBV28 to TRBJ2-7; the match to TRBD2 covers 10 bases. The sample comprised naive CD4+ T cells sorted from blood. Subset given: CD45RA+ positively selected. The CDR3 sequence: CASSLGLAGDLEQYF. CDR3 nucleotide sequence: TGTGCCAGCAGTTTAGGCCTAGCGGGAGATCTCGAGCAGTACTTC.